These 21 T cell receptor beta chains came from one sample sequenced in a study of monozygotic twins with inflammatory bowel disease. Reprocessing the 5' RACE reads, TCRdb reports a single entry for every CDR3 protein and omits DNA. The sample yields roughly 320,000 distinct CDR3 sequences, of which the top ten take up less than 6.5%. The sample was blood. These receptors all stem from a human donor with ulcerative colitis or Crohn's disease, or a healthy co-twin of an affected twin (not recorded which).

The chain links TRBV6-1 to TRBJ1-1; as DNA is missing, the TRBD1 call by TCRdb cannot be tested. This CDR3 comprises 15 residues. The germline gives CDR1 MNHNS, CDR2 SASEGT. The CDR3 region is CASSKQGAVNTEAFF.

The chain joins TRBV10-2 to TRBJ1-5. Per the germline V gene, CDR1 is WSHSY and CDR2 is SAAADI. This CDR3 region has 16 residues. The CDR3 loop is CASSEGSGYSNQPQHF.

The chain links TRBV10-3 to TRBJ2-7; TCRdb's D gene call, TRBD1, goes unchecked for lack of DNA. Germline V gene data show CDR1 as ENHRY and CDR2 as SYGVKD. This CDR3 has 13 amino acids. Here the CDR3 reads CAISPGTGYEQYF.

V usage is TRBV4-3 and J usage is TRBJ2-7; TCRdb names TRBD2, which stays unverified in the absence of DNA. Germline CDR1 and CDR2: LGHNA and YSLEER. This CDR3 spans 16 amino acids. The CDR3 sequence: CASSQEVTGGWYEQYF.

The chain carries TRBV6-1 and TRBJ1-5. Germline V gene lookup returns CDR1 MNHNS and CDR2 SASEGT. There are 14 residues in the CDR3. CDR3 sequence reads: CASSAFRELQPQHF.

The chain uses TRBV7-2 and TRBJ1-2; TCRdb selects TRBD1, and the lack of DNA leaves this call unchecked. CDR1 SGHTA and CDR2 FQGNSA come from the germline V gene. This CDR3 is built from 16 residues. The CDR3 spells CASSQFLGRESYGYTF.

The chain is built from TRBV28 and TRBJ2-7; TCRdb selects TRBD1, and the lack of DNA leaves this call unchecked. Germline CDR1 reads MDHEN; CDR2 reads SYDVKM. The CDR3 runs 15 residues. This CDR3 is CASKQYGTGGDEQYF.

This chain joins TRBV29-1 and TRBJ2-1; TCRdb gives TRBD2 as the D gene, but with no DNA this cannot be confirmed. The germline CDR1 and CDR2 sequences are SQVTM and ANQGSEA. The length of the CDR3 is 14 residues. The CDR3 protein is CSVRGAGVGNEQFF.

This chain joins TRBV28 and TRBJ2-7. CDR3 length: 14 residues. Germline values: CDR1 MDHEN, CDR2 SYDVKM. The CDR3 spells CASTLKGVPYEQYF. The variable domain in full, with the rest retrieved from reference TRBV28 and TRBJ2-7, is DVKVTQSSRYLVKRTGEKVFLECVQDMDHENMFWYRQDPGLGLRLIYFSYDVKMKEKGDIPEGYSVSREKKERFSLILESASTNQTSMYLCASTLKGVPYEQYFGPGTRLTVT.

J is TRBJ2-7 and V is TRBV6-2 or TRBV6-3; TCRdb designates TRBD2, a call that cannot be tested without DNA. The CDR3 loop spans 16 amino acids. The germline V gene encodes CDR1 MNHEY and CDR2 SVGEGT. CDR3 residues: CASKSLEERSVYEQYF.

This chain links TRBV27 with TRBJ1-6. Germline CDR1 and CDR2: MNHEY and SMNVEV (reference sequence). This CDR3 has 16 residues. CDR3 residues: CASSFRLGTSNSPLHF.

The chain carries TRBV7-2 and TRBJ2-1; without DNA, the TCRdb call of TRBD2 cannot be checked. CDR3 length: 18 amino acids. Germline V gene sequence: CDR1 SGHTA, CDR2 FQGNSA. CDR3 sequence reads: CASSLARASGRTRNEQFF. The complete variable domain, with remaining parts taken from reference TRBV7-2 and TRBJ2-1, reads GAGVSQSPSNKVTEKGKDVELRCDPISGHTALYWYRQSLGQGLEFLIYFQGNSAPDKSGLPSDRFSAERTGGSVSTLTIQRTQQEDSAVYLCASSLARASGRTRNEQFFGPGTRLTVL.

This rearrangement joins TRBV19 to TRBJ2-2; checking the TCRdb D call of TRBD1 is not possible without DNA. The CDR3 length is 13 residues. Germline V gives CDR1 LNHDA, CDR2 SQIVND (reference sequence). CDR3 sequence reads: CASSQGLPGELFF.

This rearrangement joins TRBV6-5 to TRBJ2-7. The CDR3 is made up of 11 amino acids. Looked up from germline, CDR1 is MNHEY and CDR2 is SVGAGI. The CDR3 protein is CASRKGHEQYF.

The chain joins TRBV29-1 to TRBJ2-2; there is no DNA to check the TCRdb D call of TRBD1. CDR3 size: 16 residues. The germline V gene encodes CDR1 SQVTM and CDR2 ANQGSEA. CDR3 sequence: CSVVVMWGPDTGELFF.

This CDR3 reads CASSFRETYEQYF. This rearrangement joins TRBV12-3 or TRBV12-4 to TRBJ2-7. CDR3 size: 13 residues.

The rearrangement joins TRBV7-9 to TRBJ2-1; TCRdb's assignment of TRBD2 cannot be checked, as there is no DNA. This CDR3 is 16 amino acids long. The germline CDR1 and CDR2 sequences are SEHNR and FQNEAQ (reference sequence). The CDR3 protein is CASSLELAALYNEQFF.

The chain uses TRBV7-8 and TRBJ2-7. The CDR3 sequence is 13 residues long. CDR1 SGHVS and CDR2 FQNEAQ come from the germline V gene. CDR3 sequence reads: CASSLSEIYEQYF.

V gene TRBV18 combines with J gene TRBJ1-1; TCRdb selects TRBD1, and the lack of DNA leaves this call unchecked. Germline CDR1 KGHSH, CDR2 LQKENI. The CDR3 is 17 residues long. The CDR3 protein is CASSPAYRGPRGTEAFF.

This chain's CDR3 is CASSLAPGTSGGRQETQYF. V gene TRBV5-1 combines with J gene TRBJ2-5; the D call of TRBD2 rests on TCRdb alone, since no DNA is present to check it. The CDR3 has 19 residues. CDR1 is SGHRS, CDR2 YFSETQ, per germline.

The chain combines TRBV6-5 with TRBJ1-2. The CDR3 is made up of 13 amino acids. The germline gives CDR1 MNHEY, CDR2 SVGAGI. The CDR3: CASRLTANYGYTF.